Each of the 30 T cell receptor beta chains below was sequenced from the same sample in a study of glioma-infiltrating T cells. Using RNA template, CDR3s of TCR alpha and beta were amplified with iRepertoire arm-PCR. TCRdb itself ran the multiplex PCR reads through MiXCR, one entry per CDR3 protein. This sample carries around 190,000 distinct CDR3 sequences, more than 30% of them seen once, and the ten largest clones take roughly 21%. Sequenced input: glioma tissue, nonneoplastic brain tissue, or PBMCs (not recorded which). Source of these receptors: a human donor with low-grade glioma or glioblastoma, undergoing nonglioma brain surgery, or in good health (not recorded which).

The rearrangement joins TRBV27 to TRBJ2-3; 7 bases line up with TRBD1. Trimming at V came to 0 bases and at J to 1 base, leaving 1 base not matched to a gene. This CDR3 has 15 amino acids. Germline loops: CDR1 MNHEY, CDR2 SMNVEV (reference sequence). CDR3 protein: CASSLSGQGTDTQYF. In DNA form, the CDR3 reads TGTGCCAGCAGTTTATCCGGACAGGGCACAGATACGCAGTATTTT.

This clonotype came up many times. The chain has TRBV29-1 and TRBJ1-1, with unresolved D. Germline-derived CDR1 and CDR2 are SQVTM and ANQGSEA. The CDR3 has 10 residues. Deletions cut 6 bases from V and 8 bases from J, with 10 bases between. CDR3 DNA: TGCAGCGTCGTAGTGGTAGAAGCTTTCTTT. It specifies CSVVVVEAFF.

A word on this clonotype: With a much larger clone just one base away, this may be a read error. This chain links TRBV5-8 with TRBJ2-1; D uncertain. Trimming pared 1 base from V and 8 bases from J, leaving 10 bases between. The CDR3 extends over 13 amino acids. CDR1 and CDR2 (germline): SGHTS, YDEGEE. In nucleotides, the CDR3 is TGTGCCAGCAGCTTGCTCAATGCGCATGAGCAGTTCTTC. Encoded protein: CASSLLNAHEQFF.

Ten or more counts support this clonotype. The chain combines TRBV2 with TRBJ2-7, with D perhaps assigned TRBD1 or TRBD2 (6 bases each). Germline CDR1 and CDR2: SNHLY and FYNNEI. V was cut by 2 bases and J by 4 bases, with 12 bases left in between. This CDR3 contains 14 residues. The CDR3 loop is CASSETGGGYEQYF. Here the CDR3 DNA reads TGTGCCAGCAGTGAAACAGGAGGGGGATACGAGCAGTACTTC.

This clonotype was counted at least ten times. CDR3 sequence (DNA): TGCGCCAGCAGCCAGTCCGGAGGCACTGAAGCTTTCTTT. Amino acid sequence: CASSQSGGTEAFF. The rearrangement links TRBV4-3 to TRBJ1-1; no firm D call. This CDR3 is built from 13 residues. Germline values: CDR1 LGHNA, CDR2 YSLEER. V lost 3 bases and J 4 bases, leaving 9 bases between the germline ends.

This clonotype was recorded many times. The chain uses TRBV6-2 or TRBV6-3 and TRBJ2-5, with a weak D call TRBD1 (5 bases). Per the germline V gene, CDR1 is MNHEY and CDR2 is SVGEGT. The CDR3 sequence is 15 residues long. Trimming took off 5 bases at V and 3 bases at J, with 16 bases between the two ends. The CDR3 sequence: CASSNLRDREETQYF. The CDR3 DNA follows: TGTGCCAGCAGTAACCTTAGAGACAGAGAAGAGACCCAGTACTTC.

This clonotype showed up many times. V usage is TRBV6-5 and J usage is TRBJ2-7; 8 bases are a match to TRBD1. Germline V gives CDR1 MNHEY, CDR2 SVGAGI. The CDR3 runs 16 residues. V gave up 0 bases and J gave up 1 base; unmatched junction bases: 5. In nucleotides, the CDR3 is TGTGCCAGCAGTTACTCGATCGGACAGGGATCCTACGAGCAGTACTTC. It is translated as CASSYSIGQGSYEQYF.

Notes on this clonotype: Being one base from a much bigger clone, this may be a read error. The rearrangement links TRBV7-2 to TRBJ2-7; 7 nucleotides agree with TRBD1. CDR3 length equals 15 residues. V lost 1 base to trimming and J lost 3 bases; unmatched junction nucleotides: 6. In germline, CDR1 is SGHTA, CDR2 FQGNSA. DNA for the CDR3: TGTGCCAGCAGCTTAGGACAGGGACCTGACTACGAGCAGTACTTC. Protein product: CASSLGQGPDYEQYF.

This clonotype has a count of ten or more. As DNA, the CDR3 is TGTGCCAGCAGCCCCGCTAGGGGGGAGACCCAGTACTTC. Protein: CASSPARGETQYF. The V and J genes are TRBV7-2 and TRBJ2-5; TRBD1 might be the D (6 bases). The CDR3 extends over 13 amino acids. CDR1 SGHTA and CDR2 FQGNSA come from the germline V gene. Trimming left V 5 bases short and J 5 bases short, with 12 bases between. The complete variable domain, with remaining parts taken from reference TRBV7-2 and TRBJ2-5, reads GAGVSQSPSNKVTEKGKDVELRCDPISGHTALYWYRQSLGQGLEFLIYFQGNSAPDKSGLPSDRFSAERTGGSVSTLTIQRTQQEDSAVYLCASSPARGETQYFGPGTRLLVL.

There are many counts of this clonotype. The chain is built from TRBV27 and TRBJ1-1; tentative D call: TRBD1 (5 bases). V dropped 3 bases and J dropped 2 bases, with 13 bases sitting between them. The CDR3 is 15 amino acids. Germline V gives CDR1 MNHEY, CDR2 SMNVEV (reference sequence). The CDR3 loop is CASSLAGTLNTEAFF. DNA of the CDR3: TGTGCCAGCAGTTTGGCCGGGACGCTTAACACTGAAGCTTTCTTT.

This clonotype was seen a few times. It may be a read error: a sequence one base away is much more abundant. The gene calls are TRBV12-3 or TRBV12-4 and TRBJ1-1, with D perhaps matching TRBD1 (5 bases). CDR3 size: 14 residues. The CDR3 DNA reads as TGTGCCAGCAGGGTCGAGTCAGGGAGCACTGAAGATTTCTTT. Translation gives CASRVESGSTEDFF.

A note on this clonotype: This may arise from a read error, as a much more abundant clone is one base away. This chain connects TRBV11-2 to TRBJ1-4; TRBD1 matches at 7 bases. Trimming at V came to 1 base and at J to 10 bases, leaving 9 bases not matched to a gene. This CDR3 has 15 residues. The germline CDR1 and CDR2 sequences are SGHAT and FQNNGV. The CDR3: CASSLVQGLGGKLFF. In nucleotides, the CDR3 is TGTGCCAGCAGCTTAGTACAGGGGCTGGGGGGAAAACTGTTTTTT.

This clonotype was observed at least ten times. The chain recombines TRBV7-2 with TRBJ2-3; the D is unclear. This CDR3 contains 14 residues. V was clipped by 7 bases and J by 0 bases, with 11 bases between them. Germline lookup yields CDR1 SGHTA and CDR2 FQGNSA. CDR3 nucleotides: TGTGCCAGCAACCTCGTAGTTAGCACAGATACGCAGTATTTT. Amino acid sequence: CASNLVVSTDTQYF.

In the case of this clonotype: It may be a read error: a sequence one base away is much more abundant. V usage is TRBV29-1 and J usage is TRBJ1-1, with D unclear. This CDR3 is 14 amino acids long. The germline V gene encodes CDR1 SQVTM and CDR2 ANQGSEA. DNA of the CDR3: TGCAGAGTTGGTAGGGTAACGATTGGGACTGAAGCTTTCTTT. Amino acids: CRVGRVTIGTEAFF.

This clonotype was counted between two and nine times. V usage is TRBV5-4 and J usage is TRBJ2-6; possible D gene TRBD1, 5 bases. The CDR3 extends over 15 amino acids. Deletions cut 3 bases from V and 4 bases from J, with 11 bases between. The germline gives CDR1 SGHNT, CDR2 YYREEE (reference sequence). CDR3 region: CASSSQEAGANVLTF. The CDR3, as DNA: TGTGCCAGCAGCTCACAGGAAGCAGGGGCCAACGTCCTGACTTTC.

In regard to this clonotype: This may come from a read error, since a much larger clone is one base off. The J gene is TRBJ1-1, the V gene TRBV18; D remains unclear. The CDR3 totals 15 residues. The germline CDR1 and CDR2 sequences are KGHSH and LQKENI. The DNA for the CDR3 is TGTGCCATCTCACCACCTTCCCTTATTTACACTGAAGCTTTCTTT. It encodes CAISPPSLIYTEAFF.

The chain is built from TRBV19 and TRBJ1-2, with D possibly being TRBD1 (5 bases). Looked up from germline, CDR1 is LNHDA and CDR2 is SQIVND (reference sequence). V dropped 8 bases and J dropped 5 bases, with 27 bases sitting between them. This CDR3 has 17 residues. The CDR3 nucleotides are TGTGCCAGTGGCCGCGTACAGGACTACGTTCTTAAGTATGGCTACACCTTC. Translated: CASGRVQDYVLKYGYTF.

This clonotype was found a few times. The genes are TRBV4-1 and TRBJ2-7; 10 bases map to TRBD1. The germline CDR1 and CDR2 sequences are MGHRA and YSYEKL. Trimming took 3 bases from V and 7 from J; bases not matched to a gene: 6. The length of the CDR3 is 14 residues. CDR3 amino acids: CASSQGRTGGEQYF. The CDR3 nucleotides are TGCGCCAGCAGCCAGGGTCGGACAGGGGGAGAGCAGTACTTC.

This clonotype was seen many times. The chain carries TRBV6-2 or TRBV6-3 and TRBJ2-7, with D unclear. The CDR3 runs to 16 residues. Trimming stripped 5 bases from V and 0 bases from J, with 17 bases between. CDR1 and CDR2 from the germline V gene are MNHEY and SVGEGT. The CDR3 here is CASSIRPGYPSYEQYF. The CDR3 DNA reads as TGTGCCAGCAGTATTCGGCCGGGTTACCCCTCCTACGAGCAGTACTTC.

At least ten counts were recorded for this clonotype. This chain uses TRBV29-1 with TRBJ2-7; D not resolved. There are 13 residues in the CDR3. In germline, CDR1 is SQVTM, CDR2 ANQGSEA. Deletions cut 6 bases from V and 0 bases from J, with 12 bases between. CDR3 in amino acids: CSVSTVSSYEQYF. In nucleotides, the CDR3 is TGCAGCGTCTCGACGGTGAGCTCCTACGAGCAGTACTTC.

This clonotype was observed at least ten times. The chain links TRBV3-1 to TRBJ1-6; maybe TRBD1 (6 bases). CDR3 length equals 14 residues. Trimming took off 3 bases at V and 9 bases at J, with 12 bases between the two ends. Looked up from germline, CDR1 is LGHDT and CDR2 is YNNKEL (reference sequence). In DNA form, the CDR3 reads TGTGCCAGCAGCCAGGACAGTTATGGTTCACCCCTCCACTTT. Translating gives CASSQDSYGSPLHF.

This clonotype appeared many times. The V and J genes are TRBV7-2 and TRBJ1-5; tentatively, D is TRBD1 (5 bases). The germline V and J ends were trimmed by 5 bases and 0 bases, with 8 bases remaining between them. Germline CDR1 reads SGHTA; CDR2 reads FQGNSA. The CDR3 consists of 14 residues. As DNA, the CDR3 is TGTGCCAGCAGCCCCGACAGTAGCAATCAGCCCCAGCATTTT. Translation: CASSPDSSNQPQHF.

Only one count was recorded for this clonotype. The rearrangement uses TRBV7-9 and TRBJ2-1; 8 positions agree with TRBD1. The CDR3 is 18 residues long. Germline CDR1 reads SEHNR; CDR2 reads FQNEAQ (reference sequence). After removal of 5 bases from V and 0 bases from J, the junction contained 12 bases not matched to a gene. CDR3 amino acids: CASSTPTGDLSSYNEQFF. CDR3 sequence (DNA): TGTGCCAGCAGCACCCCGACAGGGGACTTAAGCTCCTACAATGAGCAGTTCTTC. Full variable domain (missing parts from reference TRBV7-9 and TRBJ2-1): DTGVSQNPRHKITKRGQNVTFRCDPISEHNRLYWYRQTLGQGPEFLTYFQNEAQLEKSRLLSDRFSAERPKGSFSTLEIQRTEQGDSAMYLCASSTPTGDLSSYNEQFFGPGTRLTVL.

The chain joins TRBV4-1 to TRBJ2-5, with D unclear. V lost 2 bases, J lost 3 bases, and 10 bases lay in between. The germline gives CDR1 MGHRA, CDR2 YSYEKL. CDR3 length equals 14 residues. Written as DNA, the CDR3 is TGCGCCAGCAGCCAATCGACTGTGAAAGAGACCCAGTACTTC. Amino acids: CASSQSTVKETQYF.

This clonotype was observed many times. The genes are TRBV29-1 and TRBJ2-7, with 9 nucleotides matching TRBD1. CDR1 SQVTM and CDR2 ANQGSEA come from the germline V gene. The CDR3 totals 13 residues. Trimming cost V 6 bases and J 1 base; bases outside gene matches: 4. As DNA, the CDR3 is TGCAGCGTCTCGGGACAGGGATCCTACGAGCAGTACTTC. The encoded protein is CSVSGQGSYEQYF.

In this sample, this clonotype turned up once. This may arise from a read error, as a much more abundant clone is one base away. The chain recombines TRBV7-8 with TRBJ1-4, with D perhaps matching TRBD1 (5 bases). The CDR3 covers 15 residues. The germline V and J ends were trimmed by 5 bases and 6 bases, with 16 bases remaining between them. From germline, CDR1 is SGHVS and CDR2 FQNEAQ. The CDR3 DNA is TGTGCCAGCAGCCGGGGGGGACGGGCGGATGAAAAACTGTTTTTT. Protein sequence: CASSRGGRADEKLFF.

In this sample, this clonotype turned up many times. V usage is TRBV15 and J usage is TRBJ2-7, with D unclear. This CDR3 region has 14 residues. Germline CDR1 and CDR2: LNHNV and YYDKDF (reference sequence). Trimming removed 5 bases at V and 0 bases at J, with 11 bases between. DNA of the CDR3: TGTGCCACCAGCGGACGCAGGAGCTCCTACGAGCAGTACTTC. It translates to CATSGRRSSYEQYF.

This clonotype showed up just once. V is TRBV20-1 and J is TRBJ2-7; 8 bases map to TRBD2. This CDR3 contains 14 residues. J was trimmed by 5 bases and V by 2 bases; bases with no gene match: 8. Per the germline V gene, CDR1 is DFQATT and CDR2 is SNEGSKA (reference sequence). The chain's CDR3 is CSARPSGSNHEQYF. CDR3 in DNA: TGCAGTGCTAGACCCAGCGGGAGTAACCACGAGCAGTACTTC.

This sequence joins TRBV7-2 and TRBJ1-2; D remains unclear. CDR3 size: 18 residues. V lost 0 bases and J lost 4, with 21 bases in between. In germline, CDR1 is SGHTA, CDR2 FQGNSA. The CDR3 nucleotides read TGTGCCAGCAGCTTAGCGAACCGGATTGAGGGCAAGACCTATGGCTACACCTTC. Encoded protein: CASSLANRIEGKTYGYTF.

This clonotype was observed a handful of times. The genes are TRBV5-4 and TRBJ2-3, with D perhaps matching TRBD1 (6 bases). V was cut by 1 base and J by 0 bases, with 15 bases left in between. This CDR3 comprises 17 residues. Looked up from germline, CDR1 is SGHNT and CDR2 is YYREEE (reference sequence). The CDR3 region is CASSLTLTGISTDTQYF. The CDR3 DNA reads as TGTGCCAGCAGCTTGACCCTCACAGGGATCAGCACAGATACGCAGTATTTT.